The text below deals with one TCR beta chain. Its specificity is not known. Primers for the PCR totalled 60 Vbeta and 13 Jbeta. Original processing methods: A follow-up analysis tallied around 80 million unique TCR beta chains, roughly 11 million shared. Data came from immunoSEQ multiplex PCR; TCRdb stores just in-frame clones and leaves some out. V and J calls and clone size come straight from that table; D and trimming were deduced from the DNA. The table lists 65,000 to 85,000 clones. This CDR3 region has 12 residues. Germline V gene lookup returns CDR1 SGHTA and CDR2 FQGNSA. Trimming cost V 7 bases and J 7 bases; bases outside gene matches: 5. This specimen belongs to a study of cytomegalovirus exposure and HLA in healthy donors. Study-level results: Some V segments, TRBV6-2 and TRBV6-3 among them, were indistinguishable and were therefore excluded. One variant, a missense change in DCLRE1C, was linked in a later analysis to TCR beta V- and J-gene trimming. Later on, an analysis found that several of the most significant clusters appeared to be linked to common viral pathogens, which included parvovirus B19.

The V and J genes are TRBV7-2 and TRBJ1-2, with 8 nucleotides matching TRBD1. What was sequenced was PBMCs. The receptor was isolated from a female donor in good health and CMV-seropositive. CDR3 sequence (DNA): TGTGCCAGCACCCCTGACAGGGGTGGCTACACCTTC. This encodes CASTPDRGGYTF.